This T cell receptor beta chain was captured in a study of shared clonotypes between healthy human individuals. V lost 11 bases and J lost 6, with 14 bases in between. Germline-derived CDR1 and CDR2 are SNHLY and FYNNEI. The length of the CDR3 is 12 residues. Clones were read by immunoSEQ multiplex PCR, and TCRdb kept only the in-frame ones, dropping some. The sample holds nearly 2 million clones; around 96% are singletons and the top ten take under 1.5%. In the naive CD8 group, cells lacked CD45RO and were positively selected for CCR7, so terminally differentiated effector memory CD45RA+ cells were left out.

The rearrangement uses TRBV2 and TRBJ2-1; tentatively, D is TRBD1 (5 bases). The receptor was isolated from a man between 18 and 35 years old in good health. Sequencing used naive CD8+ T cells sorted from blood. The CDR3, as DNA: TGTGCCGGGGCGGTATTCTCCAATGAGCAGTTCTTC. Its protein is CAGAVFSNEQFF.